This entry describes one TCR beta chain. Its antigen remains unidentified. This CDR3 comprises 14 residues. Trimming took 6 bases from V and 0 from J, leaving 12 bases between them. Per germline, CDR1 SQVTM and CDR2 ANQGSEA. The data originate from a study of response to subunit inactivated influenza vaccine. Each CDR3 protein is one row after TCRdb ran MiXCR on the RT-PCR reads. This table has about 540,000 distinct CDR3 sequences, approximately 20% appearing once. The study's findings and limits: Each seasonal influenza vaccination, the authors suggested, recruits few new T cells.

Separately, the same data were catalogued under a study of T cells expressing NK-cell markers. Per that paper: UMIs accompanied the 5'RACE template switching by which TCR beta cDNA was made. Within several experiments, an anti-gamma-delta TCR antibody kept the sorting limited to alpha-beta TCR T cells.

Here the sequenced sample was CD4+ T cells sorted from PBMCs, taken approximately 12 days after vaccination. The rearrangement joins TRBV29-1 to TRBJ2-1; the D is unclear. This sequence originates from a man aged 45-65 years who received an inactivated influenza vaccine. Here the CDR3 DNA reads TGCAGCGTGGCACGACACGGCTCCTACAATGAGCAGTTCTTC. This translates into CSVARHGSYNEQFF.